This TCR beta chain derives from a study of T cell changes during pregnancy in multiple sclerosis. Trimming removed 7 bases at V and 5 bases at J, with 16 bases between. This CDR3 contains 13 residues. Germline CDR1 SQVTM, CDR2 ANQGSEA. The data were produced by immunoSEQ multiplex PCR, yet TCRdb's version contains in-frame clones alone and is incomplete. The profile covers 100,000 or so clones, with about nine tenths appearing a single time and roughly 3% taken by the ten largest. The TCR originated in a female donor with multiple sclerosis, enrolled in a pregnancy study. The source was peripheral blood, collected in the second trimester of pregnancy. The gene calls are TRBV29-1 and TRBJ2-3; maybe TRBD2 (5 bases). CDR3 amino acids: CSASGPAGDTQYF. The CDR3 region has the DNA TGCAGCGCTTCGGGCCCGGCGGGAGATACGCAGTATTTT.